The 21 T cell receptor beta chains presented below share a single source sample, sequenced in a study of blood T cell repertoires in COVID-19. Sequencing used immunoSEQ multiplex PCR; TCRdb keeps in-frame clones, though not all of them. The sample has more than 150,000 clones, roughly 80% seen once. Material: PBMCs or T cells enriched from blood (not recorded which). The receptors shown here come from a man aged 35 to 55 who had recovered from COVID-19.

The rearrangement uses TRBV7-2 and TRBJ1-5; D gene unclear. The CDR3 has 12 residues. Germline V gene sequence: CDR1 SGHTA, CDR2 FQGNSA. Deletions cut 8 bases from V and 9 bases from J, with 14 bases between. The CDR3 loop is CASSPPEAPQHF. The CDR3 DNA is TGTGCCAGCTCTCCCCCGGAGGCGCCCCAGCATTTT.

The chain couples TRBV6-2 or TRBV6-3 to TRBJ2-1; 7 positions agree with TRBD2. The germline CDR1 and CDR2 sequences are MNHEY and SVGEGT. Losses at the gene ends were 3 bases for V and 8 bases for J; bases not matched to a gene: 10. CDR3 length: 15 residues. The DNA for the CDR3 is TGTGCCAGCAGTTATGTGGGCGAGGGGAGGGATGAGCAGTTCTTC. The encoded protein is CASSYVGEGRDEQFF.

The chain uses TRBV4-1 and TRBJ2-2, with no clear D. V lost 4 bases to trimming and J lost 1 base, with 4 bases between them. There are 13 residues in the CDR3. Germline CDR1 MGHRA, CDR2 YSYEKL. The CDR3 reads CASSRGNTGELFF. In nucleotides, the CDR3 is TGCGCCAGCAGCCGCGGGAACACCGGGGAGCTGTTTTTT.

The chain recombines TRBV6-9 with TRBJ2-1, with 7 bases fitting TRBD2. V lost 6 bases, J lost 6 bases, and 8 bases stayed unmatched. The germline V gene has CDR1 MNHGY and CDR2 SVAAGI. This CDR3 region has 14 residues. CDR3 bases: TGTGCCAGCAGCCGGAGGGCTAGCGGCAATGAGCAGTTCTTC. Protein: CASSRRASGNEQFF.

The chain is built from TRBV6-5 and TRBJ2-7; 8 nucleotides line up with TRBD2. CDR1 is MNHEY and CDR2 is SVGAGI in the germline V gene. V shed 3 bases, J shed 3 bases, and the junction held 7 bases outside the gene matches. The CDR3 spans 15 residues. The CDR3 spells CASSYSSGGFYEQYF. CDR3 bases: TGTGCCAGCAGTTATAGCAGCGGGGGTTTCTACGAGCAGTACTTC.

This clone appeared once. DNA for the CDR3: TGTGCCAGCAGCCAAGGACAAATCTATGGCTACACCTTC. Its protein product is CASSQGQIYGYTF. The chain joins TRBV14 to TRBJ1-2; no clear D gene. The CDR3 runs 13 residues. CDR1 is SGHDN and CDR2 is FVKESK in the germline V gene. V dropped 1 base and J dropped 4 bases, with 7 bases sitting between them.

This chain uses TRBV24-1 with TRBJ2-1, with 8 bases that match TRBD2. The CDR3 totals 15 residues. Germline CDR1 reads KGHDR; CDR2 reads SFDVKD. Trimming took 7 bases from V and 0 from J; bases not matched to a gene: 4. CDR3 residues: CATSIAGSSYNEQFF. As DNA, the CDR3 is TGTGCCACCAGCATAGCGGGGAGCTCCTACAATGAGCAGTTCTTC.

This clone has just one count. The CDR3 DNA is TGTGCCAGCAGCGGGGAATGGGGAGACCAAGAGACCCAGTACTTC. Residues: CASSGEWGDQETQYF. This chain uses TRBV9 with TRBJ2-5; the D gene is possibly TRBD2 (5 bases). V dropped 3 bases and J dropped 0 bases, with 12 bases sitting between them. Germline V CDR1 and CDR2: SGDLS, YYNGEE. CDR3 length: 15 amino acids.

The chain links TRBV27 to TRBJ1-6, with 10 bases aligning to TRBD1. V shed 5 bases and J 8 bases; nucleotides not matched to a gene: 6. Germline V gives CDR1 MNHEY, CDR2 SMNVEV (reference sequence). This CDR3 is built from 15 residues. This CDR3 is CASSPRTGGDSPLHF. DNA of the CDR3: TGTGCCAGCAGTCCCCGGACAGGGGGGGATTCACCCCTCCACTTT.

This clone was observed once. This chain uses TRBV5-1 with TRBJ2-7; weak D call: TRBD2 (6 bases). The CDR3 runs 15 residues. The V end was cut by 5 bases, the J end by 1 base, with 16 bases between. The germline gives CDR1 SGHRS, CDR2 YFSETQ. CDR3 residues: CASSPGTSFSYEQYF. CDR3 DNA sequence: TGCGCCAGCAGTCCCGGGACTTCCTTTTCCTACGAGCAGTACTTC.

The V call is TRBV4-3, the J call TRBJ2-7; 9 bases are shared with TRBD2. V was pared by 2 bases and J by 6 bases, with 8 bases of the junction left unmatched. CDR1 is LGHNA, CDR2 YSLEER, per germline. This CDR3 comprises 15 residues. The CDR3 here is CASSQIYTSGPEQYF. DNA for the CDR3: TGCGCCAGCAGCCAAATCTATACTAGCGGGCCCGAGCAGTACTTC.

V gene TRBV3-1 (or the pseudogene TRBV3-2) combines with J gene TRBJ1-2, with 8 bases lining up with TRBD1. Trimming removed 3 bases from V and 6 bases from J; junction bases left unmatched: 18. Germline CDR1 is LGHDT and CDR2 is YNNKEL (reference sequence). This CDR3 has 18 amino acids. The DNA of the CDR3 is TGTGCCAGCAGCCAGGGTTTTGGGCAGGGGGCCCGAACTCATGGCTACACCTTC. Its translation: CASSQGFGQGARTHGYTF.

The V call is TRBV7-9, the J call TRBJ1-1; no clear D. This CDR3 spans 15 amino acids. V was shortened by 5 bases and J by 1 base, with 14 bases between the two germline ends. Germline CDR1 SEHNR, CDR2 FQNEAQ (reference sequence). The CDR3 spells CASSTSRRGNTEAFF. The CDR3 nucleotides are TGTGCCAGCAGCACGTCACGCCGCGGGAACACTGAAGCTTTCTTT.

The sample holds one count of this clone. The chain carries TRBV24-1 and TRBJ2-1; the D gene is possibly TRBD1 (6 bases). Trimming pared 4 bases from V and 0 bases from J, leaving 12 bases between. Germline CDR1 and CDR2: KGHDR and SFDVKD. The CDR3 loop spans 16 amino acids. CDR3 sequence (DNA): TGTGCCACCAGTGACACAACAGGGCTCTCCTACAATGAGCAGTTCTTC. This encodes CATSDTTGLSYNEQFF.

The CDR3 DNA follows: TGTGCCAGCAGACAACTGCCAGGGGGATCCTACAATGAGCAGTTCTTC. It is translated as CASRQLPGGSYNEQFF. The chain has TRBV27 and TRBJ2-1, with TRBD1 identical over 7 bases. CDR3 length equals 16 residues. V shed 6 bases, J shed 1 base, and the junction held 9 bases outside the gene matches. The germline V gene has CDR1 MNHEY and CDR2 SMNVEV (reference sequence).

V and J are TRBV5-1 and TRBJ2-7; TRBD2 matches at 13 bases. Germline CDR1 is SGHRS and CDR2 is YFSETQ. This CDR3 contains 17 residues. The ends lost 0 bases at V and 4 bases at J; junction bases unmatched: 7. This CDR3 reads CASSLAGLAGESYEQYV. The CDR3, as DNA: TGCGCCAGCAGCTTGGCCGGACTAGCGGGAGAATCGTACGAGCAGTACGTC.

V usage is TRBV5-1 and J usage is TRBJ1-1; D might be TRBD1 (5 bases). Per the germline V gene, CDR1 is SGHRS and CDR2 is YFSETQ. The CDR3 extends over 15 amino acids. The V gene lost 3 bases and the J gene lost 0 bases, with 12 bases spanning the gap. The CDR3 region has the DNA TGCGCCAGCAGCTCGACCGGGGGGATGAACACTGAAGCTTTCTTT. Its translation: CASSSTGGMNTEAFF.

DNA of the CDR3: TGTGCCAGCAGTGTAAGCAGGGTTGACACTGAAGCTTTCTTT. It translates to CASSVSRVDTEAFF. J is TRBJ1-1 and V is TRBV2; a possible D gene is TRBD1 (5 bases). Between the trimmed V and J ends, which lost 4 bases and 3 bases, there was a span of 12 bases. Germline CDR1 SNHLY, CDR2 FYNNEI. CDR3 size: 14 residues.

This clone was recorded a few times. The V gene is TRBV9, the J gene TRBJ2-2; 8 bases are a match to TRBD2. V dropped 0 bases and J dropped 0; count of bases not matched to a gene: 7. This CDR3 region has 18 residues. CDR1 and CDR2 from the germline V gene are SGDLS and YYNGEE. DNA for the CDR3: TGTGCCAGCAGCGTAGCCGTCCGGGAGGGCCCGAACACCGGGGAGCTGTTTTTT. Translating it yields CASSVAVREGPNTGELFF.

The rearrangement links TRBV9 to TRBJ2-1; D not resolved. This CDR3 spans 12 amino acids. Looked up from germline, CDR1 is SGDLS and CDR2 is YYNGEE. With 1 base removed from V and 4 bases from J, the gap between germline ends came to 3 bases. Here the CDR3 reads CASSVSYNEQFF. DNA for the CDR3: TGTGCCAGCAGCGTATCTTACAATGAGCAGTTCTTC.

Only a few counts were recorded for this clone. The chain combines TRBV3-1 (or the pseudogene TRBV3-2) with TRBJ1-4, with D maybe TRBD1 (6 bases). The V gene lost 3 bases and the J gene lost 5 bases, with 7 bases spanning the gap. Germline CDR1 is LGHDT and CDR2 is YNNKEL (reference sequence). The CDR3 consists of 13 residues. CDR3 in DNA: TGTGCCAGCAGCCAGAGGGGGAATGAAAAACTGTTTTTT. It is translated as CASSQRGNEKLFF.